This T cell receptor (beta chain) emerged from a study of T cell responses to AZD1222 COVID-19 vaccine. Overall study findings and caveats: All repertoire sampling was performed exclusively after the peak T cell response. Possibly, clonal diversity was underestimated; donors were largely white British and included more females. Variant regions that are unmutated are reportedly the target of nearly half of spike-specific TCRs.

This clone was recorded many times. Its antigen is not identified. The same CDR3 is also encoded by other DNA sequences in this sample. Trimming took 0 bases from V and 7 from J, leaving 8 bases between them. Germline CDR1 is SGHRS and CDR2 is YFSETQ. The CDR3 has 13 amino acids. Clones were sequenced by immunoSEQ multiplex PCR, and TCRdb holds only the in-frame ones, with some missing. The table shows around 180,000 clones, with 75% to 90% occurring only once. This TCR was sampled from an adult in good health. The V call is TRBV5-1, the J call TRBJ1-3, with D possibly being TRBD1 (6 bases). Sequenced here: peripheral blood, sampled on day 0 of AZD1222 vaccination. The CDR3 DNA is TGCGCCAGCAGCTTGGGGCAGGGGAACACCATATATTTT. Its translation: CASSLGQGNTIYF.